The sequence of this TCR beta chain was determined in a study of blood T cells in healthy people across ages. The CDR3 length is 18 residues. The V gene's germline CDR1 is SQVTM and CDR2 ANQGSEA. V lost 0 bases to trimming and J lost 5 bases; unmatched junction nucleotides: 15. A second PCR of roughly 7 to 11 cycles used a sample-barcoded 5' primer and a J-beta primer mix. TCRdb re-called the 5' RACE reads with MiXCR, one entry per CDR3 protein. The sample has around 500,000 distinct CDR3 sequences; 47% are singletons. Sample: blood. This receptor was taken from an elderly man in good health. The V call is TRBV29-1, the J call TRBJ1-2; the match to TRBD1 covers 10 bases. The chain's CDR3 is CSVEDGGPGTGVLYGYTF. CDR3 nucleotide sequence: TGCAGCGTTGAAGATGGGGGTCCCGGGACAGGGGTCTTATATGGCTACACCTTC.